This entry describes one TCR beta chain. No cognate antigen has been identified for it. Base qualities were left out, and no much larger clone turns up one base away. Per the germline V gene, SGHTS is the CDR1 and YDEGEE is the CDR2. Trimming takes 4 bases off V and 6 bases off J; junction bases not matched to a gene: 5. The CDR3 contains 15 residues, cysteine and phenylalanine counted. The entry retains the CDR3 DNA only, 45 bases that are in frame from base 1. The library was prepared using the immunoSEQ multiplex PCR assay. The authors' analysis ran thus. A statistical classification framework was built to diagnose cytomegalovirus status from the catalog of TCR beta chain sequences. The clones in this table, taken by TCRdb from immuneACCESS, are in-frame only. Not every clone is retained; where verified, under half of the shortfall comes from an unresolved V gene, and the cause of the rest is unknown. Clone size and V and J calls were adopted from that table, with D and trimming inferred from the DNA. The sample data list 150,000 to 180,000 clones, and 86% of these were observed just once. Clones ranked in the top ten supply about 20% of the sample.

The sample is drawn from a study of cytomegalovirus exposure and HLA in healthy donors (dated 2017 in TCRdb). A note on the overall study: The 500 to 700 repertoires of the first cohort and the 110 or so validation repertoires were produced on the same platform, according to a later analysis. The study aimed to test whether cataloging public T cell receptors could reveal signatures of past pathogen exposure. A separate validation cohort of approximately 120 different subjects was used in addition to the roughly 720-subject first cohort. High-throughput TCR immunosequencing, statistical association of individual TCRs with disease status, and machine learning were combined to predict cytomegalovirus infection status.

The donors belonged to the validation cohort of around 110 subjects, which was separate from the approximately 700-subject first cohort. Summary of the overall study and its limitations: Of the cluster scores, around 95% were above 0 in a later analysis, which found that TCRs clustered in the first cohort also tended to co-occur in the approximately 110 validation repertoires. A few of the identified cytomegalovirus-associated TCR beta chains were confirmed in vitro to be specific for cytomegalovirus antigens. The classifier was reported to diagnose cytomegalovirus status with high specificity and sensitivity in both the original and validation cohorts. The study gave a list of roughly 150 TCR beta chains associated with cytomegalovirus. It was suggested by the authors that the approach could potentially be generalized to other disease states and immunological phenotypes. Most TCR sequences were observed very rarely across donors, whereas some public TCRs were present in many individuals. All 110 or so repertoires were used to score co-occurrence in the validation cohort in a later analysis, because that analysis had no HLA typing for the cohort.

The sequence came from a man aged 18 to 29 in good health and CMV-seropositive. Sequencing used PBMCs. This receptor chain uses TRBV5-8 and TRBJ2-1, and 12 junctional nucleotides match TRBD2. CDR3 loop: CASSPGLAGINEQFF. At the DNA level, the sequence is TGTGCCAGCAGCCCCGGACTAGCGGGGATCAATGAGCAGTTCTTC. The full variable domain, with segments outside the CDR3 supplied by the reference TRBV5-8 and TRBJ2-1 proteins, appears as EAGVTQSPTHLIKTRGQQATLRCSPISGHTSVYWYQQALGLGLQFLLWYDEGEERNRGNFPPRFSGRQFPNYSSELNVNALELEDSALYLCASSPGLAGINEQFFGPGTRLTVL.